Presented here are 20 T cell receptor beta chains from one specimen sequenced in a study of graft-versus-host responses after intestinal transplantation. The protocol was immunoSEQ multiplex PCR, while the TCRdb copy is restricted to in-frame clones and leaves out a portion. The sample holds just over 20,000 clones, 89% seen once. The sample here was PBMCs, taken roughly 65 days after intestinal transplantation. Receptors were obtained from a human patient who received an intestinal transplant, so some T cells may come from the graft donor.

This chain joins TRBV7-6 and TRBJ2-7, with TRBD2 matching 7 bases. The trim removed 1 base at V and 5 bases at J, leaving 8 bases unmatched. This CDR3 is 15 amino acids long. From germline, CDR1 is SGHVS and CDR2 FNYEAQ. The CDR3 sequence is CASSLEKTSTHEQYF. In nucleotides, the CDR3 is TGTGCCAGCAGCTTAGAGAAGACTAGCACCCACGAGCAGTACTTC.

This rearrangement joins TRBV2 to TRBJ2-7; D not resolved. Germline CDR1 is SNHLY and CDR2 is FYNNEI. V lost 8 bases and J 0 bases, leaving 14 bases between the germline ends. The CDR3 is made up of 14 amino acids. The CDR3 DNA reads TGTGCCAGCGACCAAGCAGATAACTCCTACGAGCAGTACTTC. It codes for CASDQADNSYEQYF.

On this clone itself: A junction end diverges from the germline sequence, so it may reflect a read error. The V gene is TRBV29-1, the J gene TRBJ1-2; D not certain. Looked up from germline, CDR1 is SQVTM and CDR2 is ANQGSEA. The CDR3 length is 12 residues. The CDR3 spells CSVEDIGDGYTF. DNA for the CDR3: TGCAGCGTGGAAGACATAGGTGATGGCTACACCTTC.

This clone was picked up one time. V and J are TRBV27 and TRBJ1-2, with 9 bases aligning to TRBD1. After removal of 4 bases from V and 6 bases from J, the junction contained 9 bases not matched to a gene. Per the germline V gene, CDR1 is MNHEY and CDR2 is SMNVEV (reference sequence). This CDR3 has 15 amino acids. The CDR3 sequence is CASSYTGGATNGYTF. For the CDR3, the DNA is TGTGCCAGCAGTTATACAGGGGGCGCGACGAATGGCTACACCTTC.

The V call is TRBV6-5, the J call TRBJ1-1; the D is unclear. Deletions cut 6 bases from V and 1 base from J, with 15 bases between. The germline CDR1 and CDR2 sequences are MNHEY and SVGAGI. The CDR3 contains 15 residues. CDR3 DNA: TGTGCCAGCAGGAACACGTGGACCGAGAACACTGAAGCTTTCTTT. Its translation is CASRNTWTENTEAFF.

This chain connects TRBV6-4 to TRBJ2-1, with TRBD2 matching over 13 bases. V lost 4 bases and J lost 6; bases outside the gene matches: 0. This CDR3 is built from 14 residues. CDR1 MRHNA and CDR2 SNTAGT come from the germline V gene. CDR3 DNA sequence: TGTGCCAGCAGTGGGACTAGCGGGGGCAATGAGCAGTTCTTC. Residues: CASSGTSGGNEQFF.

As DNA, the CDR3 is TGTGCCAGCAGTTACTCGGAGGGGGGCGGCTACGAGCAGTACTTC. It translates to CASSYSEGGGYEQYF. V usage is TRBV6-5 and J usage is TRBJ2-7, with D perhaps matching TRBD1 or TRBD2 (6 bases each). CDR1 is MNHEY, CDR2 SVGAGI, per germline. Trimming removed 0 bases at V and 3 bases at J, with 12 bases between. This CDR3 is 15 amino acids long.

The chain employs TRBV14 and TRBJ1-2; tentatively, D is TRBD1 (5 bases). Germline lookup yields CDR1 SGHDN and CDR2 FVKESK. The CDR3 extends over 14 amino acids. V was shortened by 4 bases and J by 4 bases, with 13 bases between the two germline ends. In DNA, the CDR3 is TGTGCCAGCAGCCCCACGGGACCGGGCTATGGCTACACCTTC. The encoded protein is CASSPTGPGYGYTF.

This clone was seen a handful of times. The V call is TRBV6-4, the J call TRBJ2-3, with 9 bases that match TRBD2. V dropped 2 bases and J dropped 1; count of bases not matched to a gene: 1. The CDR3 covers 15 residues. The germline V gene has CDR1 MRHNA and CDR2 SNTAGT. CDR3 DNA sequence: TGTGCCAGCAGTGACGTAGCGGGGGGCACAGATACGCAGTATTTT. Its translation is CASSDVAGGTDTQYF.

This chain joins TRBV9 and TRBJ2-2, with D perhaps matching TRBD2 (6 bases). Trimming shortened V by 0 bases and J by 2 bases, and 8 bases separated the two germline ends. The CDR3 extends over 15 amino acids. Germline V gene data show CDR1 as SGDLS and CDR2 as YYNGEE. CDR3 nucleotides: TGTGCCAGCAGCGTAGTAGCGGCAAACACCGGGGAGCTGTTTTTT. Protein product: CASSVVAANTGELFF.

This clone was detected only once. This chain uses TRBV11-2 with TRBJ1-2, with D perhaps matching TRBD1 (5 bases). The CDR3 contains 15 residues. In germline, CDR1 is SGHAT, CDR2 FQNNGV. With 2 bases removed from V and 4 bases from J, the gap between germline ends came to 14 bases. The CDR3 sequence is CASSLYPGHFYGYTF. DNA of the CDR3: TGTGCCAGCAGCTTATACCCCGGACACTTCTATGGCTACACCTTC.

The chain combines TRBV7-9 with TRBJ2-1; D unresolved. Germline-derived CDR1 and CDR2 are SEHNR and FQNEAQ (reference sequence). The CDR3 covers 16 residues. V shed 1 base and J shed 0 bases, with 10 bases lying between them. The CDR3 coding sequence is TGTGCCAGCAGCTTAGGACCGCCTGGCTCCTACAATGAGCAGTTCTTC. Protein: CASSLGPPGSYNEQFF.

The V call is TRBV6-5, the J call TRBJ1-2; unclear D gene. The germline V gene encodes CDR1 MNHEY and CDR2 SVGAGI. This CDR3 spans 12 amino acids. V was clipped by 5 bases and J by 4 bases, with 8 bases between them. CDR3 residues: CASSLRGYGYTF. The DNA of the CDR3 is TGTGCCAGCAGTCTCCGGGGCTATGGCTACACCTTC.

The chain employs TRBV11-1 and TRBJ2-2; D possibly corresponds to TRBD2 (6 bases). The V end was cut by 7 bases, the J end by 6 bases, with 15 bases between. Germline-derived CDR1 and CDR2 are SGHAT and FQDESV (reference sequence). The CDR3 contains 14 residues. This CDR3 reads CASTLGGGAGELFF. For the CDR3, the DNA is TGTGCCAGCACCCTTGGGGGAGGAGCCGGGGAGCTGTTTTTT.

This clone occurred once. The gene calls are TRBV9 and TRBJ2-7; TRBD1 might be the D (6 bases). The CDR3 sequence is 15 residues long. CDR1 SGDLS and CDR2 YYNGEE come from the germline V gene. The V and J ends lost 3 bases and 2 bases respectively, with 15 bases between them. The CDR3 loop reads CASSGSGTPTYEQYF. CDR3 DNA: TGTGCCAGCAGCGGATCCGGGACACCAACCTACGAGCAGTACTTC.

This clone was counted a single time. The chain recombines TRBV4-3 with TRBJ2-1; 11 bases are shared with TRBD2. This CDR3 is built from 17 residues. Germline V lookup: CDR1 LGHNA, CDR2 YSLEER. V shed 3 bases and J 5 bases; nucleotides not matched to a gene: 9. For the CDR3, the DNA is TGCGCCAGCAGCCACCCTGCCGGGACTAGCGGAGACAATGAGCAGTTCTTC. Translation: CASSHPAGTSGDNEQFF.

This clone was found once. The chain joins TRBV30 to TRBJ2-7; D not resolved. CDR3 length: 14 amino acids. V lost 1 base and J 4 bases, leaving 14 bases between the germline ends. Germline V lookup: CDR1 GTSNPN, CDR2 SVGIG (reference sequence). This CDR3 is CAWSEGPEGYEQYF. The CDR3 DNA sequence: TGTGCCTGGAGTGAGGGTCCCGAAGGTTACGAGCAGTACTTC.

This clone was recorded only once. The CDR3 DNA reads TGTGCCAGCAGCTATCAGGGGAACACTGAAGCTTTCTTT. Encoded protein: CASSYQGNTEAFF. The V and J genes are TRBV5-6 and TRBJ1-1, with a possible D match to TRBD1 (5 bases). Trimming pared 3 bases from V and 1 base from J, leaving 7 bases between. The CDR3 totals 13 residues. Germline assignment: CDR1 SGHDT and CDR2 YYEEEE. Variable domain in full (rest from reference TRBV5-6 and TRBJ1-1): DAGVTQSPTHLIKTRGQQVTLRCSPKSGHDTVSWYQQALGQGPQFIFQYYEEEERQRGNFPDRFSGHQFPNYSSELNVNALLLGDSALYLCASSYQGNTEAFFGQGTRLTVV.

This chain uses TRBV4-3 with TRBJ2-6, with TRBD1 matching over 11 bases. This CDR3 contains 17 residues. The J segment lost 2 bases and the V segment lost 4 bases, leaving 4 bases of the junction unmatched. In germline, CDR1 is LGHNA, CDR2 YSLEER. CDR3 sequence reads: CASSPWTGGAGANVLTF. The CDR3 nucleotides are TGCGCCAGCAGCCCGTGGACAGGGGGCGCTGGGGCCAACGTCCTGACTTTC.

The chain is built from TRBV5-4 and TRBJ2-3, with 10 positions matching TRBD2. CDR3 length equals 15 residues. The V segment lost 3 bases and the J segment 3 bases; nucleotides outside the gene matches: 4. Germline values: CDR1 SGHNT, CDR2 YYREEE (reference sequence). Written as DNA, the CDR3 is TGTGCCAGCAGCTACAGCGGGGGGGCAACAGATACGCAGTATTTT. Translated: CASSYSGGATDTQYF.